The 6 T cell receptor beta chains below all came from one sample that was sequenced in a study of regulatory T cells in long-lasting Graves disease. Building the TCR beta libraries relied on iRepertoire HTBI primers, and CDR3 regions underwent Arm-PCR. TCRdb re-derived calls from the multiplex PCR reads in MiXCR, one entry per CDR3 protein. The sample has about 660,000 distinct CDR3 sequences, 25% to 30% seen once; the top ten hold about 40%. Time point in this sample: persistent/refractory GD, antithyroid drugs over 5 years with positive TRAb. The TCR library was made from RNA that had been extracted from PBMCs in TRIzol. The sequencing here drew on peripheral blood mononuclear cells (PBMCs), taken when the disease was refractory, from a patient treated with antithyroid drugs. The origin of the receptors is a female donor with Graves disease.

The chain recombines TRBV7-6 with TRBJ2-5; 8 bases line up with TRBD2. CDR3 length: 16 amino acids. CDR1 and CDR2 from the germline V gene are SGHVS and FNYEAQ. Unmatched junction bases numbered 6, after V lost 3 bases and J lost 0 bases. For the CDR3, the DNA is TGTGCCAGCAGCTTCCGACTAGCGACGTACCAAGAGACCCAGTACTTC. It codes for CASSFRLATYQETQYF.

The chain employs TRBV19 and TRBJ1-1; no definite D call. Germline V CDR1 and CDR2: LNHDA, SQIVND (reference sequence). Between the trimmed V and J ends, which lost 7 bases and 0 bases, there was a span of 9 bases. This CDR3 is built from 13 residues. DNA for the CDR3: TGTGCCAGTATGGGGAGGATGAACACTGAAGCTTTCTTT. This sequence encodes CASMGRMNTEAFF.

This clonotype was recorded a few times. The CDR3 DNA is TGTGCCAGCAGCTTAAGTTGGGGGAGCTACGAGCAGTACTTC. The encoded protein is CASSLSWGSYEQYF. The genes are TRBV11-2 and TRBJ2-7, with D possibly being TRBD1 or TRBD2 (5 bases each). V shed 2 bases and J shed 3 bases, with 11 bases lying between them. CDR1 and CDR2 from the germline V gene are SGHAT and FQNNGV. This CDR3 spans 14 amino acids.

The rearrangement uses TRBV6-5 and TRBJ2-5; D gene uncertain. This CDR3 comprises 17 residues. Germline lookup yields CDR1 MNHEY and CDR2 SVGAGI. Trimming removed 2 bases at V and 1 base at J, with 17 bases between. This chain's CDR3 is CASSYGSLTPRQETQYF. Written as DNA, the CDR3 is TGTGCCAGCAGTTACGGGTCCCTGACTCCCCGCCAAGAGACCCAGTACTTC.

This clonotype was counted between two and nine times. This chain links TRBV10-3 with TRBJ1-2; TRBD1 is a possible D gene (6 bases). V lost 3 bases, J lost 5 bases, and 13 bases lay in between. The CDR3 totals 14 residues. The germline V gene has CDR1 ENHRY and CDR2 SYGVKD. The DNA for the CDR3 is TGTGCCATCAGTGACCGAAGGGGGGAATATGGCTACACCTTC. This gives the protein CAISDRRGEYGYTF.

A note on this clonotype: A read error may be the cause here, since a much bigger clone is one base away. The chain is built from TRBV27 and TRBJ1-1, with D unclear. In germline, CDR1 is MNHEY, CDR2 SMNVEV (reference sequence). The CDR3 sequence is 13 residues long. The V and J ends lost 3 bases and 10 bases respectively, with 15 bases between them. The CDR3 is CASSFLGNVGAFF. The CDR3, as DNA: TGTGCCAGCAGTTTCCTAGGGAATGTTGGAGCTTTCTTT.